This T cell receptor (beta chain) was recorded in a study of T cells in Graves' hyperthyroidism and ophthalmopathy. The TCR beta CDR3 regions underwent amplification using RNA transcripts as the source. A set of HTBI primers served as the primers for a first-round RT-PCR of the TCR CDR3. One entry per CDR3 protein, called by TCRdb with MiXCR from the multiplex PCR reads. The sample lists roughly 300,000 distinct CDR3 sequences, around 14% seen once, with under 30% in the top ten. CDR1 and CDR2 from the germline V gene are WNHNN and SYGVQD (reference sequence). Trimming took off 2 bases at V and 4 bases at J, with 29 bases between the two ends. CDR3 length: 20 amino acids. This clonotype was counted ten times or more. The antigen remains unidentified. Study results and limitations: Most clonotypes expanded in the thyroid (above 0.001) were also present in blood.

The material sequenced was blood. The J gene is TRBJ1-2, the V gene TRBV10-1, with D unresolved. The receptor comes from a woman aged 30 to 39 with Graves' hyperthyroidism. Here the CDR3 DNA reads TGCGCCAGCAGTGAGATTACTTGGTGGACGGCAGGAAGCAGGTTCTATGGCTACACCTTC. Encoded protein: CASSEITWWTAGSRFYGYTF.